This T cell receptor beta chain was recovered during a study of blood T cells in healthy people across ages. Broader study findings: The long-lived group displayed more naive CD4+ cells, plus higher diversity, than the aged donors did.

The use of a sample-barcoded 5' primer and a J-beta primer mix characterized a second PCR of 7 to 11 cycles. TCRdb re-derived calls from the 5' RACE reads in MiXCR, one entry per CDR3 protein. The sample yields about 1,500,000 distinct CDR3 sequences, approximately 38% seen once. Note on this clonotype: Its matching antigen is unknown.

Peripheral blood, 9.5 to 10 milliliters per donor, was collected. What was sequenced was blood. The receptor's source is a woman between 18 and 30 years old in good health.

CDR3 sequence reads: CASSEVYDLYTF. CDR3 coding DNA: TGTGCCAGCAGTGAAGTGTACGATCTCTACACCTTC. This chain joins TRBV6-1 and TRBJ1-2; D ambiguous. V was shortened by 1 base and J by 10 bases, with 10 bases between the two germline ends. Per the germline V gene, CDR1 is MNHNS and CDR2 is SASEGT. The CDR3 is 12 residues long.